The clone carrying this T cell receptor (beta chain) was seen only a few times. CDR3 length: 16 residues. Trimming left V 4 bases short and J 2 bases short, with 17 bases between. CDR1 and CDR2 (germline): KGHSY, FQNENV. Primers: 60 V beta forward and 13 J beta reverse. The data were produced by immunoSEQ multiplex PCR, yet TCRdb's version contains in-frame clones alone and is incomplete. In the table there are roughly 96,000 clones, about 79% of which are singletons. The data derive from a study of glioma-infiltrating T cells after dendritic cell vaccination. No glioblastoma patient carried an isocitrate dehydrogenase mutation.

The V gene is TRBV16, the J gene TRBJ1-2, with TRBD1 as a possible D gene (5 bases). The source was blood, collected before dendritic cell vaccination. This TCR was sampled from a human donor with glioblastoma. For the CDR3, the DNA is TGTGCCAGCAGCCCTAGGGTGAGCCAGGGCAACTATGGCTACACCTTC. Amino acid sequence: CASSPRVSQGNYGYTF.